This TCR beta chain was retrieved from a study of cytomegalovirus exposure and HLA in healthy donors. About this clone itself: Its cognate antigen is unknown.

The PCR was carried out with 60 Vbeta primers and 13 Jbeta primers. The method was immunoSEQ multiplex PCR; TCRdb's version includes in-frame clones alone and lacks a portion of them. This table holds some 150,000 clones, approximately 80% found once. Germline CDR1 and CDR2: LGHNA and YSLEER. Trimming took off 4 bases at V and 0 bases at J, with 11 bases between the two ends. This CDR3 has 15 amino acids. Study results and limitations: Most TCR beta V segments were productive about 87% or about 30% of the time in an earlier analysis. The authors listed 150 or so TCR beta chains as cytomegalovirus-associated.

This sequence joins TRBV4-3 and TRBJ2-3; D might be TRBD2 (5 bases). The origin of this receptor is a woman aged 40 to 50 in good health and CMV-seronegative. The sample consisted of PBMCs. CDR3 protein: CASSRETQSTDTQYF. In DNA form, the CDR3 reads TGCGCCAGCAGCCGGGAGACTCAAAGCACAGATACGCAGTATTTT.